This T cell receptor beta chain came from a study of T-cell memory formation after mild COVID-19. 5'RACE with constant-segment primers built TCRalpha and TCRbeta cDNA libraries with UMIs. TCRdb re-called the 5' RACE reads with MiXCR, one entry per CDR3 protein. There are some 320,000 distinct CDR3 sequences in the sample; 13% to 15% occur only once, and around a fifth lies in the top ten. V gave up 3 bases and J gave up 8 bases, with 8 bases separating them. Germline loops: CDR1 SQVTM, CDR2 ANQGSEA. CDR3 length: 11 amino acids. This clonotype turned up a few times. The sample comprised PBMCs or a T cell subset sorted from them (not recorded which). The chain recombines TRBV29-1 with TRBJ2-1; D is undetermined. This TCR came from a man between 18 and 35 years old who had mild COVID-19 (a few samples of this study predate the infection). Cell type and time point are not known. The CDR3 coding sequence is TGCAGCGTTGAGGCTGGCGATGAGCAGTTCTTC. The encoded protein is CSVEAGDEQFF.